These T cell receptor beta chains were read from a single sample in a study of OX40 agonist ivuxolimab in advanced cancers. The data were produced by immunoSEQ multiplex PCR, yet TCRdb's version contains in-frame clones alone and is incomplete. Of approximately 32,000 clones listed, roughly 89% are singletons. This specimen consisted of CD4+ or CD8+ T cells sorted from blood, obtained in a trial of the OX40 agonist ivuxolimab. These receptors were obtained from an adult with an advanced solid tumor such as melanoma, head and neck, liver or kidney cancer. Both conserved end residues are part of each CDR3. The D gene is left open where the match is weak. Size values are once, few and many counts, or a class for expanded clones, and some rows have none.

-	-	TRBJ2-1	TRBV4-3	CASSQDLAIRNEQFF	TGCGCCAGCAGCCAAGATCTGGCTATCCGCAATGAGCAGTTCTTC
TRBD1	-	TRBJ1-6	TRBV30	CAWSRTGQDSPLHF	TGTGCCTGGTCCCGGACAGGCCAGGATTCACCCCTCCACTTT
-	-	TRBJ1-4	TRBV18	CASSSGGYTSEKLFF	TGTGCCAGCTCGTCCGGAGGATATACTAGTGAAAAACTGTTTTTT
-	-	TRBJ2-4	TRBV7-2	CASSLALGQGGKNIQYF	TGTGCCAGCAGCTTAGCGCTGGGGCAGGGTGGCAAAAACATTCAGTACTTC
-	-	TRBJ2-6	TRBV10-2	CASSDSVRPSGANVLTF	TGCGCCAGCAGTGATAGCGTGAGACCCTCCGGGGCCAACGTCCTGACTTTC
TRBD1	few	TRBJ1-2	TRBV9	CASSVSGTGNYGYTF	TGTGCCAGCAGCGTATCCGGGACAGGGAACTATGGCTACACCTTC
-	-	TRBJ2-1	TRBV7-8	CASSLAAGRNNEQFF	TGTGCCAGCAGCTTAGCGGCAGGGAGGAACAATGAGCAGTTCTTC
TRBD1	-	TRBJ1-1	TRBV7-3	CASSLTGSTEAFF	TGTGCCAGCAGCTTGACAGGGTCCACTGAAGCTTTCTTT
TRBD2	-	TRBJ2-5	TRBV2	CASSLEGLAGVETQYF	TGTGCCAGCAGTTTAGAAGGACTAGCGGGAGTAGAGACCCAGTACTTC
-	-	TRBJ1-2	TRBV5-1	CASSPRTQYGYTF	TGCGCCAGCTCCCCCCGGACACAGTATGGCTACACCTTC
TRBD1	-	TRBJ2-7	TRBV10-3	CAIRGTVSSYEQYF	TGTGCCATCAGGGGGACAGTCTCAAGTTACGAGCAGTACTTC
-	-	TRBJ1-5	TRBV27	CASSPWTAYSNQPQHF	TGTGCCAGCAGTCCGTGGACGGCGTATAGCAATCAGCCCCAGCATTTT
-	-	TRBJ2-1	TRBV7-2	CASSSQGGSYNEQFF	TGTGCCAGCAGCTCGCAGGGAGGCTCCTACAATGAGCAGTTCTTC
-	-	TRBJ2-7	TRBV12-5	CASGLVLRSSYEQYF	TGTGCTAGTGGTTTGGTACTGCGAAGCTCCTACGAGCAGTACTTC
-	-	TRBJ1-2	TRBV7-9	CALSLGGAVGYTF	TGTGCCCTCTCCCTTGGGGGGGCAGTCGGCTACACCTTC
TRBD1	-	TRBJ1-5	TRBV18	CASQQGEVDQPQHF	TGTGCCAGCCAACAGGGGGAGGTTGATCAGCCCCAGCATTTT
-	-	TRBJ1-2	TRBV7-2	CASSLQGSSPYGYTF	TGTGCCAGCAGCTTACAGGGGTCGAGTCCCTATGGCTACACCTTC
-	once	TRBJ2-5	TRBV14	CASSPRPIEETQYF	TGTGCCAGCAGCCCCCGGCCAATAGAAGAGACCCAGTACTTC
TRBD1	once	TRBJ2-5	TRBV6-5	CASRSGQGAWETQYF	TGTGCCAGCAGATCCGGACAGGGGGCATGGGAGACCCAGTACTTC
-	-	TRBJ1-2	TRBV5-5	CASDRDTRLRYTF	TGTGCCAGCGACCGGGACACAAGGTTGCGCTACACCTTC
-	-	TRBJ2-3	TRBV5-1	CASRTGRLSSTDTQYF	TGCGCCAGCAGAACCGGAAGACTCTCTAGCACAGATACGCAGTATTTT
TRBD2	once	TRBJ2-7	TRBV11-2	CASSLYGTSGTNTYEQYF	TGTGCCAGCAGCTTATACGGGACTAGCGGTACAAATACCTACGAGCAGTACTTC